The text below deals with one T cell receptor (beta chain). Which antigen it targets is not known. No much larger clone is present one base from it, and per-base qualities are unavailable. The sample belongs to a study of regulatory T cells in long-lasting Graves disease (dated by TCRdb to the early 2020s). About the full investigation: In the newly diagnosed Graves' disease group, patients had been taking antithyroid drugs for less than 3 months. The study was registered as a clinical trial and conducted in China. A total of around 33 samples underwent TCR sequencing, from about 13 patients with persistent Graves' disease and about 20 patients with newly diagnosed Graves' disease. Persistent Graves' disease patients were compared with newly diagnosed Graves' disease patients by peripheral blood TCR sequencing and RNA sequencing. Study-wide conclusions, independent of this receptor: As a limitation, the authors acknowledged that the small sample size may reduce accuracy. Persistent disease showed preferential use of TRBV28, TRBJ1-2 and TRBJ2-5, whereas newly diagnosed disease favored TRBV20-1 and TRBJ2-1. Because the primary lesion, thyroid tissue, could not be accessed, the study looked at peripheral blood alone. Persistent patients shared more public clonotypes among themselves (2,741) than newly diagnosed patients did (about 970). Only the TCR beta chain was sequenced and analyzed. Compared with newly diagnosed patients, persistent Graves' disease patients had lower TCR Shannon entropy and fewer highly expanded clones, which suggests clonal expansion.

As encoded in the germline V gene (reference sequence), CDR1 is SEHNR while CDR2 is FQNEAQ. Trimming accounts for 1 base at V and 0 bases at J, while the number of junction bases matched to no gene is 7. Including cysteine and phenylalanine, the CDR3 has 18 amino acids. Of the read, only the CDR3 DNA is kept; its 54 bases are in frame from base 1. The time point label, as the study defines it: newly diagnosed GD, antithyroid drugs for less than 3 months. For both TCR sequencing and RNA sequencing, RNA was extracted from PBMCs using TRIzol. The diagnosis of Graves' disease followed American Thyroid Association guidelines. The patients came from an endocrinology department in Xi'an, China. From each patient, around 9 milliliters of peripheral blood was collected into an EDTA anticoagulant tube. Ficoll Paque Plus density gradient separation was used to isolate PBMCs, and no further T cell sorting was performed. An Agilent 2100 Bioanalyzer and agarose gel were used to check RNA quality, and a NanoDrop 2000 was used to measure RNA concentration.

The method was multiplex PCR. Sequencing was carried out with an Illumina HiSeq 4000. To build TCR beta libraries, CDR3 regions were amplified by Arm-PCR using iRepertoire HTBI primers. Before sequencing, the PCR products underwent gel purification. For the original study's pipeline: Gene usage analysis of CDR3 amino acid clonotypes used the approximately 62 TRBV and some 15 TRBJ segments found across samples. Filtered high-quality paired reads were merged into contigs using COPE and FqMerger. BLAST was used to align contigs to IMGT TRBV, TRBD and TRBJ reference genes, with CDR3 defined following IMGT. Highly expanded clones were defined as clonotypes with a frequency above 0.1%. Shannon entropy served as the measure of repertoire diversity, while the Gini coefficient captured V-J evenness. Public clonotypes were defined as clonotypes shared by more than one individual. The raw public data were reprocessed by TCRdb itself: fastp quality trimming at Q25, MiXCR clonotype calling, in-frame beta chains only. Rows are combined by CDR3 protein, so each entry shows the most common genes and DNA. In this record, the V and J calls reflect TCRdb's handling and not the investigators' own analysis. The sample data list fewer than 450,000 distinct CDR3 sequences, and approximately 15% of these were observed just once. About 8.3% of the sample comes from the top ten.

These data also formed part of another study, on T cells in Graves' hyperthyroidism and ophthalmopathy. As that second study puts it: Graves' hyperthyroidism was defined as stable when no progression to ophthalmopathy occurred over 18 months of follow-up. Hyperthyroidism patients were aged 18 to 65 years and newly diagnosed, with disease duration of less than 2 months. The study excluded patients with uncontrolled infections, other autoimmune diseases, pregnancy or lactation. Clinical symptoms, serum thyroxine and TRAb, thyroid ultrasound, and orbital computed tomography formed the basis for the diagnoses. For the first round of RT-PCR on the TCR CDR3, the HTBI primer set was used together with the Qiagen OneStep RT-PCR kit. Most expanded thyroid clonotypes (frequency above 0.001) were also found in blood, which suggests that blood repertoires may mirror thyroid immune responses. A model built on a 13 V-J signature distinguished ophthalmopathy from stable hyperthyroidism, reaching about 89% sensitivity and 81.08% specificity in cross-validation and 80%/75% in testing. During validation, the model predicted progression to ophthalmopathy a median of approximately 6 months ahead of onset, with around 65% sensitivity and 72.22% specificity. TCR V-J signatures able to tell the groups apart were searched for in a discovery cohort of 90 to 100 patients, of whom around 42 had Graves' ophthalmopathy and more than 55 had stable Graves' hyperthyroidism. Whether ophthalmopathy could be predicted prospectively was tested in an independent validation cohort made up of about 18 hyperthyroidism patients plus 17 patients who later progressed to ophthalmopathy. For training and testing, the 80 to 100 patients in the discovery cohort were randomly divided in a 7:3 ratio. Thyroid tissue and blood T-cell repertoires from six Graves' hyperthyroidism patients were also compared in the study. After sampling, hyperthyroidism patients received methimazole starting at 30 mg daily, and ophthalmopathy patients received high-dose intravenous methylprednisolone. The libraries were constructed in a second round of multiplex PCR and then size-selected and purified. The libraries were sequenced on an Illumina HiSeq2000 using paired-end 100 bp reads. Raw data were processed with SOAPnuke, discarding reads with adapters, uncalled bases, mean Phred below 15, or no exact constant-primer or identifier match. High-quality paired reads were merged using COPE v1.2.5, and each unique nucleotide sequence was defined as a clonotype. MiTCR v1.1 was used to align clonotypes to the IMGT TRBV, TRBD and TRBJ reference segments. Only V-J combinations with frequency above 0.0001, covering 99.2% of repertoires, were analysed. The TCS score was defined as F50 (clonal expansion) divided by E x V (chaos), with BLOSUM62-based TCRdist calculated between CDR3 peptides within each V-J. Welch's t-statistics and random forest reduced approximately 520 V-J features to roughly 13, which were used in a naive Bayes classifier (R e1071). Sample size was not statistically predetermined, and investigators were not blinded to group allocation. The paper reports TCR Vbeta CDR3 sequencing of approximately 130 peripheral blood samples: 43 ophthalmopathy, fewer than 85 hyperthyroidism and roughly 17 progressor patients.

The chain is encoded by TRBV7-9 joined to TRBJ2-3; 10 junctional bases match TRBD2. The sequencing used peripheral blood mononuclear cells (PBMCs), collected at new diagnosis, from a patient treated with antithyroid drugs. This TCR came from a woman in her thirties or forties with Graves disease. Donor details come from another sample of the same person, matched by shared clones. Here is the DNA: TGTGCCAGCAGCTTAGGTGTGCTAGCGGGAGAGAGCACAGATACGCAGTATTTT. Its coded protein is CASSLGVLAGESTDTQYF. The variable domain in full, with residues beyond the CDR3 obtained from the reference TRBV7-9 and TRBJ2-3 genes, is DTGVSQNPRHKITKRGQNVTFRCDPISEHNRLYWYRQTLGQGPEFLTYFQNEAQLEKSRLLSDRFSAERPKGSFSTLEIQRTEQGDSAMYLCASSLGVLAGESTDTQYFGPGTRLTVL.